Presented here are 26 T cell receptor beta chains from one specimen sequenced in a study of control samples from healthy donors and cancer patients. This table comes from immunoSEQ multiplex PCR, and its TCRdb copy is limited to in-frame clones, with some not included. Of roughly 180,000 clones in the sample, 75% to 95% were seen once. Material for sequencing was blood. The source is a woman in her forties in good health.

The V and J genes are TRBV18 and TRBJ1-3, with 7 nucleotides matching TRBD1. The V and J ends lost 0 bases and 0 bases, in that order; junction bases with no gene match: 2. Germline V CDR1 and CDR2: KGHSH, LQKENI. This CDR3 comprises 16 residues. This chain's CDR3 is CASSPPGTDSGNTIYF. CDR3 coding DNA: TGTGCCAGCTCACCACCCGGGACAGACTCTGGAAACACCATATATTTT.

The chain couples TRBV10-1 to TRBJ2-5; TRBD1 or TRBD2 may be the D gene (5 bases each). V lost 0 bases, J lost 3 bases, and 11 bases lay in between. There are 15 residues in the CDR3. Germline CDR1 is WNHNN and CDR2 is SYGVQD (reference sequence). The CDR3 sequence is CASSESRDGKETQYF. CDR3 in DNA: TGCGCCAGCAGTGAGTCGAGGGACGGGAAAGAGACCCAGTACTTC.

This chain joins TRBV3-1 (or the pseudogene TRBV3-2) and TRBJ2-3; perhaps TRBD1 as D (6 bases). The CDR3 has 15 amino acids. Germline V gene sequence: CDR1 LGHDT, CDR2 YNNKEL (reference sequence). Between the trimmed V and J ends, which lost 1 base and 4 bases, there was a span of 12 bases. The CDR3 DNA reads as TGTGCCAGCAGCCAAGTGGGGGCAATCTCAGATACGCAGTATTTT. Protein sequence: CASSQVGAISDTQYF.

The V call is TRBV18, the J call TRBJ2-5; D remains unclear. Looked up from germline, CDR1 is KGHSH and CDR2 is LQKENI. The CDR3 has 13 residues. V lost 1 base and J 3 bases, leaving 6 bases between the germline ends. The CDR3 coding sequence is TGTGCCAGCTCACCACGCGAAGAAGAGACCCAGTACTTC. Its protein product is CASSPREEETQYF. Variable domain in full (rest from reference TRBV18 and TRBJ2-5): NAGVMQNPRHLVRRRGQEARLRCSPMKGHSHVYWYRQLPEEGLKFMVYLQKENIIDESGMPKERFSAEFPKEGPSILRIQQVVRGDSAAYFCASSPREEETQYFGPGTRLLVL.

The chain couples TRBV5-5 to TRBJ1-4, with unresolved D. The ends were cut back, 4 bases at V and 6 bases at J, with 4 bases in the middle. This CDR3 has 11 residues. CDR1 and CDR2 from the germline V gene are SGHKS and YYEKEE (reference sequence). This CDR3 is CASSEYEKLFF. CDR3 nucleotide sequence: TGTGCCAGCAGCGAATATGAAAAACTGTTTTTT.

This clone was observed a handful of times. The sample holds other DNA sequences that translate to the same CDR3. The rearrangement joins TRBV7-3 to TRBJ2-3, with TRBD1 identical over 8 bases. From germline, CDR1 is SGHTA and CDR2 FQGTGA. This CDR3 spans 15 amino acids. Losses at the gene ends were 4 bases for V and 5 bases for J; bases not matched to a gene: 8. CDR3 region: CASSSGGAVVDTQYF. CDR3 in DNA: TGTGCCAGCAGCTCAGGGGGCGCGGTTGTAGATACGCAGTATTTT.

The chain couples TRBV19 to TRBJ1-1; the match to TRBD1 covers 8 bases. V gave up 8 bases and J gave up 12 bases; unmatched junction bases: 20. Looked up from germline, CDR1 is LNHDA and CDR2 is SQIVND (reference sequence). The CDR3 extends over 15 amino acids. This chain's CDR3 is CASRSSLGDRSRTFF. In DNA, the CDR3 is TGTGCCAGTCGAAGCTCTCTTGGGGACAGGTCACGGACTTTCTTT.

The V gene is TRBV6-6, the J gene TRBJ2-1, with a tentative D call TRBD2 (5 bases). Germline V gene data show CDR1 as MNHNY and CDR2 as SVGAGI (reference sequence). Between the trimmed V and J ends, which lost 2 bases and 0 bases, there was a span of 11 bases. The CDR3 runs 16 residues. Here the CDR3 DNA reads TGTGCCAGCAGTTACGCAGGACTTCGCTCCTACAATGAGCAGTTCTTC. Translating gives CASSYAGLRSYNEQFF.

The CDR3 loop is CASSKPQQGANHF. The CDR3 region has the DNA TGCGCCAGCAGTAAACCCCAGCAGGGGGCAAATCATTTT. V usage is TRBV23-1 and J usage is TRBJ1-5; the match to TRBD1 covers 8 bases. TRBV23-1 is an ORF, with its function uncertain. Germline trimming cut 5 bases from V and 16 bases from J; bases unmatched to any gene: 13. CDR3 length equals 13 residues.

V and J are TRBV4-1 and TRBJ2-7, with TRBD2 as a possible D gene (6 bases). Trimming removed 4 bases from V and 1 base from J, with 11 bases in between. This CDR3 spans 14 amino acids. CDR1 is MGHRA and CDR2 is YSYEKL in the germline V gene. CDR3 sequence: CASSLGLSSYEQYF. The CDR3 DNA reads TGCGCCAGCAGCCTGGGACTGAGTTCCTACGAGCAGTACTTC.

The count of this clone is one. This chain joins TRBV5-1 and TRBJ1-2; D possibly corresponds to TRBD1 (5 bases). Trimming removed 0 bases at V and 3 bases at J, with 9 bases between. This CDR3 has 14 amino acids. Per the germline V gene, CDR1 is SGHRS and CDR2 is YFSETQ. CDR3 in DNA: TGCGCCAGCAGCTTGGCAGGGTTTGACTATGGCTACACCTTC. Protein product: CASSLAGFDYGYTF.

The chain is built from TRBV6-4 and TRBJ2-7; D not certain. This CDR3 has 14 amino acids. With 8 bases removed from V and 0 bases from J, the gap between germline ends came to 14 bases. Germline V gene data show CDR1 as MRHNA and CDR2 as SNTAGT. CDR3 sequence (DNA): TGTGCCAGCCCGGTGGTAGGAAGCTCCTACGAGCAGTACTTC. Translation gives CASPVVGSSYEQYF.

The V gene is TRBV24-1, the J gene TRBJ2-1; D may match TRBD1 or TRBD2 (5 bases each). The germline CDR1 and CDR2 sequences are KGHDR and SFDVKD. V lost 4 bases and J lost 5, with 11 bases in between. The CDR3 totals 14 residues. The chain's CDR3 is CATSDPGTDNEQFF. The CDR3 nucleotides are TGTGCCACCAGTGACCCTGGGACGGACAATGAGCAGTTCTTC.

The sample holds one count of this clone. The genes are TRBV29-1 and TRBJ1-2; no definite D call. The ends were cut back, 4 bases at V and 2 bases at J, with 5 bases in the middle. CDR3 length: 11 amino acids. Germline CDR1 SQVTM, CDR2 ANQGSEA. CDR3 in DNA: TGCAGCGTTGGGGCAAACTATGGCTACACCTTC. Encoded protein: CSVGANYGYTF.

J is TRBJ2-3 and V is TRBV5-6; D unresolved. The CDR3 consists of 12 residues. Germline lookup yields CDR1 SGHDT and CDR2 YYEEEE. V was clipped by 0 bases and J by 6 bases, with 5 bases between them. CDR3 nucleotides: TGTGCCAGCAGCTTGGCCATGGATACGCAGTATTTT. This codes for CASSLAMDTQYF.

The chain has TRBV7-9 and TRBJ2-1, with D tentatively TRBD2 (6 bases). V was trimmed by 0 bases and J by 7 bases, leaving 13 bases between them. This CDR3 spans 15 amino acids. Germline V gene data show CDR1 as SEHNR and CDR2 as FQNEAQ (reference sequence). This chain's CDR3 is CASSLAGLARNEQFF. As DNA, the CDR3 is TGTGCCAGCAGCTTAGCGGGCCTAGCGCGGAATGAGCAGTTCTTC.

This chain links TRBV6-5 with TRBJ1-1; no definite D call. The CDR3 loop spans 16 amino acids. V lost 0 bases, J lost 7 bases, and 18 bases lay in between. From germline, CDR1 is MNHEY and CDR2 SVGAGI. As DNA, the CDR3 is TGTGCCAGCAGTTACTCTCTGAGCCGGGTGAAGCTTGAAGCTTTCTTT. It yields the protein CASSYSLSRVKLEAFF.

This chain links TRBV14 with TRBJ1-1; D is undetermined. V lost 3 bases to trimming and J lost 4 bases, with 15 bases between them. This CDR3 has 15 amino acids. The V gene's germline CDR1 is SGHDN and CDR2 FVKESK. The CDR3 region is CASSHRTTVPTEAFF. CDR3 DNA sequence: TGTGCCAGCAGCCACCGGACCACGGTCCCCACTGAAGCTTTCTTT.

The V call is TRBV19, the J call TRBJ1-3; a possible D gene is TRBD1 (5 bases). Germline V gene data show CDR1 as LNHDA and CDR2 as SQIVND (reference sequence). Between the trimmed V and J ends, which lost 5 bases and 0 bases, there was a span of 14 bases. The CDR3 has 16 residues. The CDR3 DNA is TGTGCCAGTAGTGCCTTGTTTGGGGGCTCTGGAAACACCATATATTTT. Residues: CASSALFGGSGNTIYF.

The chain joins TRBV7-6 to TRBJ2-5, with D perhaps TRBD2 (5 bases). The CDR3 runs to 16 residues. Germline values: CDR1 SGHVS, CDR2 FNYEAQ. The V and J ends lost 4 bases and 1 base respectively, with 16 bases between them. CDR3 protein: CASSSRLRVAQETQYF. The CDR3, as DNA: TGTGCCAGCAGCTCCAGACTAAGGGTGGCCCAAGAGACCCAGTACTTC.

J is TRBJ1-3 and V is TRBV9, with D perhaps TRBD1 (6 bases). The CDR3 consists of 15 residues. The germline V and J ends were trimmed by 0 bases and 3 bases, with 10 bases remaining between them. The germline V gene encodes CDR1 SGDLS and CDR2 YYNGEE. CDR3 region: CASSVEGGFGNTIYF. CDR3 in DNA: TGTGCCAGCAGCGTAGAGGGGGGGTTTGGAAACACCATATATTTT. Drawing the rest from reference TRBV9 and TRBJ1-3, the complete variable domain is DSGVTQTPKHLITATGQRVTLRCSPRSGDLSVYWYQQSLDQGLQFLIQYYNGEERAKGNILERFSAQQFPDLHSELNLSSLELGDSALYFCASSVEGGFGNTIYFGEGSWLTVV.

The rearrangement joins TRBV5-1 to TRBJ2-2; weak D call: TRBD1 (6 bases). The germline gives CDR1 SGHRS, CDR2 YFSETQ. This CDR3 spans 16 amino acids. V lost 3 bases and J lost 5, with 17 bases in between. CDR3 loop: CASSSMDSFGTGELFF. The DNA of the CDR3 is TGCGCCAGCAGCTCCATGGACAGTTTTGGGACCGGGGAGCTGTTTTTT.

This rearrangement joins TRBV11-3 to TRBJ2-7, with D possibly being TRBD1 or TRBD2 (5 bases each). CDR1 SGHNT and CDR2 YENEEA come from the germline V gene. This CDR3 contains 13 residues. V was pared by 4 bases and J by 3 bases, with 10 bases between. The CDR3 reads CASSSGTDYEQYF. CDR3 coding DNA: TGTGCCAGCAGCTCCGGGACGGACTACGAGCAGTACTTC. Looking up the rest from reference TRBV11-3 and TRBJ2-7 gives the full variable domain: EAGVVQSPRYKIIEKKQPVAFWCNPISGHNTLYWYLQNLGQGPELLIRYENEEAVDDSQLPKDRFSAERLKGVDSTLKIQPAELGDSAVYLCASSSGTDYEQYFGPGTRLTVT.

The chain employs TRBV4-1 and TRBJ2-3; D remains unclear. V lost 1 base to trimming and J lost 6 bases, with 11 bases between them. This CDR3 spans 14 amino acids. Germline CDR1 and CDR2: MGHRA and YSYEKL. CDR3 coding DNA: TGCGCCAGCAGCCAAGGGGTCCCGTGGGATACGCAGTATTTT. It encodes CASSQGVPWDTQYF.

This rearrangement joins TRBV12-3 or TRBV12-4 to TRBJ1-1; D is unclear. Deletions cut 1 base from V and 8 bases from J, with 5 bases between. The CDR3 length is 11 residues. CDR3 coding DNA: TGTGCCAGCAGTTTAGGGCGGGAAGCTTTCTTT. Translation: CASSLGREAFF.

The rearrangement joins TRBV9 to TRBJ1-1; the match to TRBD1 covers 9 bases. Germline CDR1 reads SGDLS; CDR2 reads YYNGEE. CDR3 length: 17 amino acids. The J segment lost 1 base and the V segment lost 2 bases, leaving 9 bases of the junction unmatched. The CDR3 sequence: CASSVLGQGRSNTEAFF. In nucleotides, the CDR3 is TGTGCCAGCAGCGTTTTAGGACAGGGGAGGTCGAACACTGAAGCTTTCTTT.